These 20 T cell receptor beta chains were sequenced from one sample in a study of blood T cell repertoires in COVID-19. Only in-frame clones appear in the TCRdb table, and some are missing; sequencing was by immunoSEQ multiplex PCR. The sample contains roughly 110,000 clones, about 82% of which appear only once. Input material: peripheral blood. All receptors come from an elderly man with COVID-19, enrolled during active disease.

This chain uses TRBV7-6 with TRBJ2-2; D possibly corresponds to TRBD2 (6 bases). Germline lookup yields CDR1 SGHVS and CDR2 FNYEAQ. Trimming stripped 1 base from V and 4 bases from J, with 13 bases between. The CDR3 spans 16 residues. CDR3 amino acids: CASSLEVDYGTGELFF. The DNA for the CDR3 is TGTGCCAGCAGCTTAGAGGTGGACTACGGCACCGGGGAGCTGTTTTTT.

The chain combines TRBV7-2 with TRBJ2-2; D is uncertain. This CDR3 spans 14 amino acids. Germline CDR1 is SGHTA and CDR2 is FQGNSA. V was pared by 4 bases and J by 1 base, with 7 bases between. The CDR3 loop is CASSSRQNTGELFF. Here the CDR3 DNA reads TGTGCCAGCAGCTCGCGCCAGAACACCGGGGAGCTGTTTTTT.

The genes are TRBV9 and TRBJ2-7, with 10 bases matching TRBD1. CDR1 and CDR2 from the germline V gene are SGDLS and YYNGEE. V shed 4 bases and J 6 bases; nucleotides not matched to a gene: 16. The CDR3 loop spans 17 amino acids. This chain's CDR3 is CASSSTGLGTGAFEQYF. In DNA, the CDR3 is TGTGCCAGCAGCTCAACGGGATTGGGGACAGGGGCTTTCGAGCAGTACTTC. Full variable domain (missing parts from reference TRBV9 and TRBJ2-7): DSGVTQTPKHLITATGQRVTLRCSPRSGDLSVYWYQQSLDQGLQFLIQYYNGEERAKGNILERFSAQQFPDLHSELNLSSLELGDSALYFCASSSTGLGTGAFEQYFGPGTRLTVT.

This clone was counted between two and nine times. The V gene is TRBV27, the J gene TRBJ2-5; D is unresolved. This CDR3 has 12 amino acids. The germline V gene has CDR1 MNHEY and CDR2 SMNVEV (reference sequence). Trimming removed 4 bases from V and 1 base from J, with 4 bases in between. CDR3 in amino acids: CASSYGQETQYF. The CDR3 nucleotides read TGTGCCAGCAGTTACGGCCAAGAGACCCAGTACTTC.

The gene calls are TRBV14 and TRBJ1-4; tentatively, D is TRBD1 (6 bases). Between the trimmed V and J ends, which lost 3 bases and 5 bases, there was a span of 13 bases. Germline CDR1 is SGHDN and CDR2 is FVKESK. This CDR3 contains 15 residues. CDR3 nucleotides: TGTGCCAGCAGCCAGCTGACAGGTCGAAATGAAAAACTGTTTTTT. Its translation is CASSQLTGRNEKLFF. The full variable domain, with the rest looked up from reference TRBV14 and TRBJ1-4, is EAGVTQFPSHSVIEKGQTVTLRCDPISGHDNLYWYRRVMGKEIKFLLHFVKESKQDESGMPNNRFLAERTGGTYSTLKVQPAELEDSGVYFCASSQLTGRNEKLFFGSGTQLSVL.

The chain employs TRBV24-1 and TRBJ2-1; possibly TRBD1 for D (5 bases). This CDR3 region has 13 residues. Trimming pared 6 bases from V and 10 bases from J, leaving 15 bases between. Per the germline V gene, CDR1 is KGHDR and CDR2 is SFDVKD. The CDR3 here is CATSLGLWSEQFF. The CDR3 DNA is TGTGCCACCAGTCTGGGGCTCTGGTCGGAGCAGTTCTTC.

V is TRBV19 and J is TRBJ1-1; the match to TRBD1 covers 9 bases. The CDR3 totals 16 residues. V shed 6 bases, J shed 6 bases, and the junction held 14 bases outside the gene matches. The V gene's germline CDR1 is LNHDA and CDR2 SQIVND (reference sequence). The CDR3 coding sequence is TGTGCCAGTAGACCTGGGACAGGGTGGCAACGGGCTGAAGCTTTCTTT. It encodes CASRPGTGWQRAEAFF. Looking up the rest from reference TRBV19 and TRBJ1-1 gives the full variable domain: DGGITQSPKYLFRKEGQNVTLSCEQNLNHDAMYWYRQDPGQGLRLIYYSQIVNDFQKGDIAEGYSVSREKKESFPLTVTSAQKNPTAFYLCASRPGTGWQRAEAFFGQGTRLTVV.

The CDR3 DNA reads TGTGCCAGCAGCTTTAACAGGGGTACCGGGGAGCTGTTTTTT. Translating it yields CASSFNRGTGELFF. The chain links TRBV7-6 to TRBJ2-2; 7 bases are a match to TRBD1. The CDR3 runs to 14 residues. Per germline, CDR1 SGHVS and CDR2 FNYEAQ. The trim removed 3 bases at V and 5 bases at J, leaving 3 bases unmatched. Based on the CDR3 plus reference TRBV7-6 and TRBJ2-2, the full variable domain is GAGVSQSPRYKVTKRGQDVALRCDPISGHVSLYWYRQALGQGPEFLTYFNYEAQQDKSGLPNDRFSAERPEGSISTLTIQRTEQRDSAMYRCASSFNRGTGELFFGEGSRLTVL.

The J gene is TRBJ2-1, the V gene TRBV19, with TRBD2 identical over 11 bases. Trimming at V came to 0 bases and at J to 1 base, leaving 5 bases not matched to a gene. CDR3 length: 18 residues. CDR1 is LNHDA, CDR2 SQIVND, per germline (reference sequence). The CDR3 DNA reads as TGTGCCAGTAGTATAGAGAGACTAGCGGGGTCGTCCTACAATGAGCAGTTCTTC. Translating gives CASSIERLAGSSYNEQFF.

The V call is TRBV28, the J call TRBJ1-2, with TRBD1 matching 8 bases. Trimming cost V 6 bases and J 7 bases; bases outside gene matches: 7. The CDR3 spans 13 residues. Germline CDR1 reads MDHEN; CDR2 reads SYDVKM. In nucleotides, the CDR3 is TGTGCCAGCAGGCAACAGGGGGTGCGTGGCTACACCTTC. Its translation: CASRQQGVRGYTF.

This chain links TRBV11-2 with TRBJ1-2; D is ambiguous. The germline V gene encodes CDR1 SGHAT and CDR2 FQNNGV. The CDR3 loop spans 13 amino acids. V was cut by 2 bases and J by 2 bases, with 6 bases left in between. This chain's CDR3 is CASSLPGNYGYTF. The CDR3 nucleotides read TGTGCCAGCAGCTTACCCGGGAACTATGGCTACACCTTC.

The chain combines TRBV10-3 with TRBJ1-6; possible D gene TRBD1, 6 bases. The CDR3 has 13 residues. Trimming cost V 8 bases and J 5 bases, with 10 bases left between them. The V gene's germline CDR1 is ENHRY and CDR2 SYGVKD. CDR3 nucleotides: TGTGCCATCGGTACAGGGAATAATTCACCCCTCCACTTT. This codes for CAIGTGNNSPLHF.

The rearrangement uses TRBV27 and TRBJ2-1; 8 nucleotides match TRBD2. V dropped 4 bases and J dropped 3; count of bases not matched to a gene: 8. The germline V gene has CDR1 MNHEY and CDR2 SMNVEV (reference sequence). The CDR3 length is 16 residues. The CDR3 DNA sequence: TGTGCCAGCAGTTCAAAAGGGACTAGTCGCTACAATGAGCAGTTCTTC. Protein: CASSSKGTSRYNEQFF.

This clone has a single count. The chain joins TRBV5-1 to TRBJ2-2; D remains ambiguous. Germline loops: CDR1 SGHRS, CDR2 YFSETQ. Trimming took 2 bases from V and 0 from J, leaving 8 bases between them. This CDR3 is 15 amino acids long. In DNA, the CDR3 is TGCGCCAGCAGCTTAGGAGACTCGAACACCGGGGAGCTGTTTTTT. The encoded protein is CASSLGDSNTGELFF.

The chain couples TRBV27 to TRBJ2-5, with D perhaps matching TRBD2 (6 bases). The CDR3 contains 15 residues. Trimming cost V 4 bases and J 5 bases, with 17 bases left between them. Germline CDR1 is MNHEY and CDR2 is SMNVEV (reference sequence). The CDR3 is CASSSYRESRETQYF. In DNA, the CDR3 is TGTGCCAGCAGTTCCTATCGGGAGTCAAGGGAGACCCAGTACTTC.

The rearrangement joins TRBV19 to TRBJ2-3, with 7 bases aligning to TRBD2. CDR1 and CDR2 (germline): LNHDA, SQIVND (reference sequence). Losses at the gene ends were 1 base for V and 4 bases for J; bases not matched to a gene: 5. CDR3 size: 15 residues. In DNA form, the CDR3 reads TGTGCCAGTAGTATAGGCCGGGGAGGGGCAGATACGCAGTATTTT. Translating it yields CASSIGRGGADTQYF.

This clone appeared a few times. The V call is TRBV6-2 or TRBV6-3, the J call TRBJ1-5, with a weak D call TRBD1 (5 bases). This CDR3 comprises 15 residues. Looked up from germline, CDR1 is MNHEY and CDR2 is SVGEGT. Trimming pared 6 bases from V and 0 bases from J, leaving 12 bases between. CDR3: CASSRTPYSNQPQHF. CDR3 DNA: TGTGCCAGCAGCCGGACACCCTATAGCAATCAGCCCCAGCATTTT.

This rearrangement joins TRBV6-2 or TRBV6-3 to TRBJ2-3, with TRBD2 identical over 12 bases. Trimming took 0 bases from V and 3 from J; bases not matched to a gene: 1. Per germline, CDR1 MNHEY and CDR2 SVGEGT. The CDR3 is made up of 16 amino acids. CDR3 nucleotide sequence: TGTGCCAGCAGTTACTCCCTAGCGGGAGGGACAGATACGCAGTATTTT. This encodes CASSYSLAGGTDTQYF.

This clone was recorded once. The chain links TRBV27 to TRBJ2-2, with TRBD2 identical over 11 bases. The germline gives CDR1 MNHEY, CDR2 SMNVEV (reference sequence). The CDR3 has 17 amino acids. J was trimmed by 7 bases and V by 4 bases; bases with no gene match: 11. Written as DNA, the CDR3 is TGTGCCAGCAGTTCAACTAGCGGGAGAGCAAAGTTCGGGGAGCTGTTTTTT. Translated, it gives CASSSTSGRAKFGELFF.

This clone has a single count. This chain connects TRBV6-6 to TRBJ2-7, with a possible D match to TRBD1 (5 bases). Germline lookup yields CDR1 MNHNY and CDR2 SVGAGI (reference sequence). The CDR3 runs to 13 residues. Deletions cut 6 bases from V and 4 bases from J, with 13 bases between. The CDR3 is CASSPRTPYEQYF. The CDR3 DNA reads TGTGCCAGCAGCCCCCGGACACCGTACGAGCAGTACTTC.